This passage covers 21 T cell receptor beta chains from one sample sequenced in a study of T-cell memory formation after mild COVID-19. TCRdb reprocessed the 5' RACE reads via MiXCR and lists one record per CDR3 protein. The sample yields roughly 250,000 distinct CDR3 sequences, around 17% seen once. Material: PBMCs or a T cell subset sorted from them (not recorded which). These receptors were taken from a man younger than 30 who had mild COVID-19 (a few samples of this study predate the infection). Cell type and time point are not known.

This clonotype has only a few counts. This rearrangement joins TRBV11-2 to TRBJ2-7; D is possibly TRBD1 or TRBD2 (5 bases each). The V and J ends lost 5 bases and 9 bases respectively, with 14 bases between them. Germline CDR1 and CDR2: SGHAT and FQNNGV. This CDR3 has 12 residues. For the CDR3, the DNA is TGTGCCAGCAGCCCGGGACCGAACGGGCAGTACTTC. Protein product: CASSPGPNGQYF.

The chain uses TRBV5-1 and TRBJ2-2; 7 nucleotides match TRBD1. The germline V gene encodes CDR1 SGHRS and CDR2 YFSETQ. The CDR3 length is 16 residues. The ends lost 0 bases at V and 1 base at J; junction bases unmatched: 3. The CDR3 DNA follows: TGCGCCAGCAGCTTGGAACAGGGGCTGAACACCGGGGAGCTGTTTTTT. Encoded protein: CASSLEQGLNTGELFF. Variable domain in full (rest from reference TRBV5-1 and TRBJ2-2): KAGVTQTPRYLIKTRGQQVTLSCSPISGHRSVSWYQQTPGQGLQFLFEYFSETQRNKGNFPGRFSGRQFSNSRSEMNVSTLELGDSALYLCASSLEQGLNTGELFFGEGSRLTVL.

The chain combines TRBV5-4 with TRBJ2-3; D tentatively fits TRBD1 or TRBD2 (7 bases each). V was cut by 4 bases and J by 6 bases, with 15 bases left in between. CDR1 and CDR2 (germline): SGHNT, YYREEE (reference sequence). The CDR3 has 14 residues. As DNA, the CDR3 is TGTGCCAGCAGCGGGACAGCGGGACCGGATACGCAGTATTTT. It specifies CASSGTAGPDTQYF.

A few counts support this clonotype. The CDR3 protein is CSASTGRVLGETQYF. The CDR3 region has the DNA TGCAGTGCTAGTACAGGGAGAGTATTGGGCGAGACCCAGTACTTC. This rearrangement joins TRBV20-1 to TRBJ2-5, with a weak D call TRBD1 (6 bases). From germline, CDR1 is DFQATT and CDR2 SNEGSKA (reference sequence). Trimming removed 3 bases from V and 5 bases from J, with 19 bases in between. This CDR3 has 15 amino acids.

CDR3 residues: CASSLSGRRNTEAFF. Here the CDR3 DNA reads TGTGCCAGCAGTTTGTCGGGCAGGCGGAACACTGAAGCTTTCTTT. The chain couples TRBV28 to TRBJ1-1, with D hard to call. V gave up 3 bases and J gave up 1 base, with 12 bases separating them. CDR1 is MDHEN and CDR2 is SYDVKM in the germline V gene. This CDR3 region has 15 residues.

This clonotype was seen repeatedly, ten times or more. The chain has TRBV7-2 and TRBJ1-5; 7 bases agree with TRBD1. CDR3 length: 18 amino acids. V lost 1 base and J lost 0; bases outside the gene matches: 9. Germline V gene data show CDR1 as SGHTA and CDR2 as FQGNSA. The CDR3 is CASSLGGGQAYSNQPQHF. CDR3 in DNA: TGTGCCAGCAGCTTAGGGGGCGGACAGGCCTATAGCAATCAGCCCCAGCATTTT. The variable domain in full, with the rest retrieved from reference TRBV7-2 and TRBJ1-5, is GAGVSQSPSNKVTEKGKDVELRCDPISGHTALYWYRQSLGQGLEFLIYFQGNSAPDKSGLPSDRFSAERTGGSVSTLTIQRTQQEDSAVYLCASSLGGGQAYSNQPQHFGDGTRLSIL.

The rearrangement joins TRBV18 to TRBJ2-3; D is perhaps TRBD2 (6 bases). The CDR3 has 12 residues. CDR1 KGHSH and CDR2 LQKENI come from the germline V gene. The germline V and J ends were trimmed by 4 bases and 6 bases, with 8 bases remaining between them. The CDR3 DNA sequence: TGTGCCAGCTCACAGGCGGGGGATACGCAGTATTTT. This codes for CASSQAGDTQYF.

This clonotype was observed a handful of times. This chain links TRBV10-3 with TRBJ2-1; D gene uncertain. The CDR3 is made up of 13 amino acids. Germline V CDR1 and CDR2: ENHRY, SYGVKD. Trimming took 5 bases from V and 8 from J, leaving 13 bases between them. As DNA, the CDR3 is TGTGCCATCAGTCCTATGGGGTCCCATGAGCAGTTCTTC. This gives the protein CAISPMGSHEQFF.

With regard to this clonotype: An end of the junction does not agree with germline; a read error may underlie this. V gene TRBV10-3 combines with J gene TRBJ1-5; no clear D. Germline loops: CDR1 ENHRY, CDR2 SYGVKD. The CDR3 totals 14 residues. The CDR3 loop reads CAISEYDIDHPQHF. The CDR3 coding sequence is TGTGCCATCAGTGAGTACGACATAGATCATCCCCAGCATTTT.

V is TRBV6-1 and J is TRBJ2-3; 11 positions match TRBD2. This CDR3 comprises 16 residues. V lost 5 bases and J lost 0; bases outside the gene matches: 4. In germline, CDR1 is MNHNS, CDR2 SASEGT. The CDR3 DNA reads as TGTGCCAGCAGTTGGACTAGCGGGCCAAGCACAGATACGCAGTATTTT. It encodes CASSWTSGPSTDTQYF.

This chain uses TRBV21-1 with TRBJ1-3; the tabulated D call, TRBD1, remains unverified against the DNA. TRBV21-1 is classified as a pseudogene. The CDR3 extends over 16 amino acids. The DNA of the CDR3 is TGTGCCAGCAGCAAAGCCCCCAGGGGGCCTGGAAACACCATATATTTT. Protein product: CASSKAPRGPGNTIYF.

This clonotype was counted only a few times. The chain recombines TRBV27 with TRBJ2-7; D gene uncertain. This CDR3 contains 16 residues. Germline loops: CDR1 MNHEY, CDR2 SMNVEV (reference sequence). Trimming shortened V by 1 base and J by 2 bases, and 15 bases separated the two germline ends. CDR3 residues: CASSLLASGRPYEQYV. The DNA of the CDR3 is TGTGCCAGCAGTTTATTAGCCTCGGGCAGACCCTACGAGCAGTACGTC.

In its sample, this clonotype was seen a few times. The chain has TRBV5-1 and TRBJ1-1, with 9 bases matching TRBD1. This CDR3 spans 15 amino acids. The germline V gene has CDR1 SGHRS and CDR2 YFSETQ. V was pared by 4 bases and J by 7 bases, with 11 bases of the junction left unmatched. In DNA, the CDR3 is TGCGCCAGCAGCCTCAACGCCGGGACAGGGCGTGAAGCTTTCTTT. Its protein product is CASSLNAGTGREAFF.

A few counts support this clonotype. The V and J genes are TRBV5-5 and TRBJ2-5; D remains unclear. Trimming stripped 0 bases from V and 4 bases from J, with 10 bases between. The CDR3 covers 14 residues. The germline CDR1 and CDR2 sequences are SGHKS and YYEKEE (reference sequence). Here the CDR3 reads CASSLVGYTETQYF. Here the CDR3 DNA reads TGTGCCAGCAGCTTGGTCGGTTATACAGAGACCCAGTACTTC.

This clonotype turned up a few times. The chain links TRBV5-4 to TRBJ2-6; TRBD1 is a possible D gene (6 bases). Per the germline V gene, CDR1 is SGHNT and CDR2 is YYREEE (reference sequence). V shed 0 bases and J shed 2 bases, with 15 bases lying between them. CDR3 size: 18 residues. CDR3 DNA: TGTGCCAGCAGCTTGGATGGCGGCAGGGACACTGGGGCCAACGTCCTGACTTTC. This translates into CASSLDGGRDTGANVLTF.

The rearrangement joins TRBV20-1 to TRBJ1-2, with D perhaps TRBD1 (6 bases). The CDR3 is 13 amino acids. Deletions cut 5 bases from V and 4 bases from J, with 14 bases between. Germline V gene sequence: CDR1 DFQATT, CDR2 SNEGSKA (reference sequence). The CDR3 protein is CSAHPRGPYGYTF. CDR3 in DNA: TGCAGTGCTCACCCCCGGGGGCCCTATGGCTACACCTTC.

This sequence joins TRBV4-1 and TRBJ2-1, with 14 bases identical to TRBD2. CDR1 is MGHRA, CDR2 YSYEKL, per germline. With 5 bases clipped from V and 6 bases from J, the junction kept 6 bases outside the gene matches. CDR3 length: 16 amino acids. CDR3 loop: CASSVMGLAGANEQFF. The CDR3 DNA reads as TGCGCCAGCAGCGTAATGGGACTAGCGGGAGCCAATGAGCAGTTCTTC.

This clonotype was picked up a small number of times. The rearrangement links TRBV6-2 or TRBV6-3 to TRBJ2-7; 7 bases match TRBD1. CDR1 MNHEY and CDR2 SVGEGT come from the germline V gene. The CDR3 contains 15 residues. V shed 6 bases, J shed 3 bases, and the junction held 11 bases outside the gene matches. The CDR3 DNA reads TGTGCCAGCAGAACCTACAGGGGAAGACTCTACGAGCAGTACTTC. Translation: CASRTYRGRLYEQYF.

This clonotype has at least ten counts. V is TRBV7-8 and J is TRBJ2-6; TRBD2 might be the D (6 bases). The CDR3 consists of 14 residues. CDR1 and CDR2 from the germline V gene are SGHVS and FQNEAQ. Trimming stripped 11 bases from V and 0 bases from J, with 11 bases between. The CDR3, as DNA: TGTGCCGGAGCGGGTGACTCTGGGGCCAACGTCCTGACTTTC. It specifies CAGAGDSGANVLTF.

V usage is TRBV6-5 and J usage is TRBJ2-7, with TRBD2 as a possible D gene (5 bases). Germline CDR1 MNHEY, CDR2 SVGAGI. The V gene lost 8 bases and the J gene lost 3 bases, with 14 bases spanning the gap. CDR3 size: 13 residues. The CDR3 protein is CASGKRQDYEQYF. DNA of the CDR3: TGTGCCAGCGGGAAGCGGCAGGACTACGAGCAGTACTTC.

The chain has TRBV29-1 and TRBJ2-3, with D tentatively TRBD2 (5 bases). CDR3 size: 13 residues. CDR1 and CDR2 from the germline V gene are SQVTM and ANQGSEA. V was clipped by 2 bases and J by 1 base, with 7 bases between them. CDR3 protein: CSVELGGTDTQYF. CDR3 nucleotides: TGCAGCGTTGAACTCGGGGGCACAGATACGCAGTATTTT.